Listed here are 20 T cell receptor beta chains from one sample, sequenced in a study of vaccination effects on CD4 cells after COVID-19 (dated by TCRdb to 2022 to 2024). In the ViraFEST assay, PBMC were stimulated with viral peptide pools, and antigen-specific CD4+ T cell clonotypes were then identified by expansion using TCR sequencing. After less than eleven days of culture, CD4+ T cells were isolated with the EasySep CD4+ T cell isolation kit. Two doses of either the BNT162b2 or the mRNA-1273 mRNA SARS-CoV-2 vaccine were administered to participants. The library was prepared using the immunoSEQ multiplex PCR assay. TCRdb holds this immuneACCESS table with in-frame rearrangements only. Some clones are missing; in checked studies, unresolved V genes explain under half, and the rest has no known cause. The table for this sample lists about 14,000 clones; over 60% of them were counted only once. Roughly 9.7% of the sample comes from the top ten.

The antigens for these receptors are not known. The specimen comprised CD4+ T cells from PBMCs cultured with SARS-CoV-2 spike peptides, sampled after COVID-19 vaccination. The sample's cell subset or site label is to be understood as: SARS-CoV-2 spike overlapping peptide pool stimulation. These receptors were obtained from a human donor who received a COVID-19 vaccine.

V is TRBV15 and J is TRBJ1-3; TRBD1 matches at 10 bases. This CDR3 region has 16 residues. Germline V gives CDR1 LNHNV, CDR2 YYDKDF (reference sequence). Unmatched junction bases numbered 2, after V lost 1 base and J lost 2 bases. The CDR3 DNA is TGTGCCACCAGCAGAGGGGACAGGGGAGCTGGAAACACCATATATTTT. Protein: CATSRGDRGAGNTIYF.

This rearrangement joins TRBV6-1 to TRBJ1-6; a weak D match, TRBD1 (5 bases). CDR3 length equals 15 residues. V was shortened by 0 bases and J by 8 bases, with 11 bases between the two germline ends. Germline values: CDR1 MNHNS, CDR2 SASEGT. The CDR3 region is CASSEADTWDSPLHF. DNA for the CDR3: TGTGCCAGCAGTGAAGCGGACACCTGGGATTCACCCCTCCACTTT.

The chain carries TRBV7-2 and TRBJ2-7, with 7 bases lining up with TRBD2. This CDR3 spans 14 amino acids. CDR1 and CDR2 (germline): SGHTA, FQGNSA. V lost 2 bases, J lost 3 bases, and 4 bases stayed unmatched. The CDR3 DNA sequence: TGTGCCAGCAGCTTACAAAGCGGGGACTACGAGCAGTACTTC. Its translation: CASSLQSGDYEQYF.

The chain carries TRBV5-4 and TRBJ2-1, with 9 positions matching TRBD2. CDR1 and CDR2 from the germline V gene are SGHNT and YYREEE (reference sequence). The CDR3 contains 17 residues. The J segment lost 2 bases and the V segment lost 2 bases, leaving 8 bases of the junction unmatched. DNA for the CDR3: TGTGCCAGCAGCTTCGGTTCCGCTAGCGGGGCCTACAATGAGCAGTTCTTC. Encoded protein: CASSFGSASGAYNEQFF.

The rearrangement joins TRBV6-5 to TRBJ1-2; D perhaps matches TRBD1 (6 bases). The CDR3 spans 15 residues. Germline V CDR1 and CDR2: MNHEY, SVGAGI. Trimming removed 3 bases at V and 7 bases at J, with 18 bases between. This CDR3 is CASSYRGGHSSGYTF. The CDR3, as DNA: TGTGCCAGCAGTTATCGGGGGGGACACTCCAGTGGCTACACCTTC.

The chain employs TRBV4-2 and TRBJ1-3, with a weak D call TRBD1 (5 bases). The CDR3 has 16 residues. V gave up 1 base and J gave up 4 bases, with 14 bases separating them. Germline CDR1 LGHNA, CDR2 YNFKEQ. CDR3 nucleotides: TGTGCCAGCAGCCAAGCTGCCGGGACCGCCGGAAACACCATATATTTT. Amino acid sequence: CASSQAAGTAGNTIYF.

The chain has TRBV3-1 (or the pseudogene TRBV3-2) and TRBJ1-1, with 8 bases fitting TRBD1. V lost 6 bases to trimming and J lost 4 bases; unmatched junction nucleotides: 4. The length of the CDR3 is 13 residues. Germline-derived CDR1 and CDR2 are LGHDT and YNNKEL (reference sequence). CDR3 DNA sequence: TGTGCCAGCAGTCGACAGGGGACCACTGAAGCTTTCTTT. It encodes CASSRQGTTEAFF.

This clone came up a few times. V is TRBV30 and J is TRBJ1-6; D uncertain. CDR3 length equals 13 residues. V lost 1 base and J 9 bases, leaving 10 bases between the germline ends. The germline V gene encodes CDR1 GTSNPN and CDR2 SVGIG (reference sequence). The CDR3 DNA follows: TGTGCCTGGAGTGAAGGTGATGCTTCACCCCTCCACTTT. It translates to CAWSEGDASPLHF. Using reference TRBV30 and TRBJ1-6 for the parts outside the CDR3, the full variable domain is SQTIHQWPATLVQPVGSPLSLECTVEGTSNPNLYWYRQAAGRGLQLLFYSVGIGQISSEVPQNLSASRPQDRQFILSSKKLLLSDSGFYLCAWSEGDASPLHFGNGTRLTVT.

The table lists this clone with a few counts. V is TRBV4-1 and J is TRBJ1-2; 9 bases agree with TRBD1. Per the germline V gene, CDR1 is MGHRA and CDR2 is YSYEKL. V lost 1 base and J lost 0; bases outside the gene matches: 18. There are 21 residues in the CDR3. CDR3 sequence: CASSQVETGGWGGRANYGYTF. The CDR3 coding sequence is TGCGCCAGCAGCCAAGTGGAGACAGGGGGATGGGGTGGCCGAGCTAACTATGGCTACACCTTC.

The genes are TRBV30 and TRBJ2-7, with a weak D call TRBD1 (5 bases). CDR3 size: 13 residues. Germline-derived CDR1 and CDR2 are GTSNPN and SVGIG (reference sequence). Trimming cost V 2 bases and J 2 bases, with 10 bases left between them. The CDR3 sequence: CAWSRQPAYEQYF. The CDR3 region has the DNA TGTGCCTGGAGTCGACAGCCGGCCTACGAGCAGTACTTC.

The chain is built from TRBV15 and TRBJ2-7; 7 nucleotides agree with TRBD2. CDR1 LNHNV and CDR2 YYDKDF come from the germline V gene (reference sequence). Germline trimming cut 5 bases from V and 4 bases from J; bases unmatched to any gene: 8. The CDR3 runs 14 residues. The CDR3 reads CATSPGGVRYEQYF. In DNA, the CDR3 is TGTGCCACCAGCCCGGGGGGAGTTCGTTACGAGCAGTACTTC.

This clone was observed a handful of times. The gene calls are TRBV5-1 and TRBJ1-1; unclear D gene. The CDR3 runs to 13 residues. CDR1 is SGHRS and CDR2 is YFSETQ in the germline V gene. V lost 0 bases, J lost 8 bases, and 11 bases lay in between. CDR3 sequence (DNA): TGCGCCAGCAGCTTGGGTAGTACATACGAAGCTTTCTTT. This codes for CASSLGSTYEAFF.

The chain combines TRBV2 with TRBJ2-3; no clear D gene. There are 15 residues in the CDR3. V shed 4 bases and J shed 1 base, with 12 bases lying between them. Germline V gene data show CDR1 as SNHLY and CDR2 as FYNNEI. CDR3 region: CASSVGARGTDTQYF. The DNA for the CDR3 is TGTGCCAGCAGTGTCGGAGCAAGGGGCACAGATACGCAGTATTTT.

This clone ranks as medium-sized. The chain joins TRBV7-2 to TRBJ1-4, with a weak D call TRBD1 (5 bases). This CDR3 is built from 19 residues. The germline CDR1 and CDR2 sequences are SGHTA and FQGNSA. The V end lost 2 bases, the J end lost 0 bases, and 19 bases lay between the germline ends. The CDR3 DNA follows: TGTGCCAGCAGCTTAAAGGCAGTTAGGGGCCTTGCAACTAATGAAAAACTGTTTTTT. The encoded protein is CASSLKAVRGLATNEKLFF.

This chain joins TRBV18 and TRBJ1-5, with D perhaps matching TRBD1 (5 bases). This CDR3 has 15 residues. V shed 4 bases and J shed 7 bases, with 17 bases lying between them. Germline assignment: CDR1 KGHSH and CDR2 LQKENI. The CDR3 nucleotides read TGTGCCAGCTCACAGACGGGGGGGTATGGCCAGCCCCAGCATTTT. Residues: CASSQTGGYGQPQHF.

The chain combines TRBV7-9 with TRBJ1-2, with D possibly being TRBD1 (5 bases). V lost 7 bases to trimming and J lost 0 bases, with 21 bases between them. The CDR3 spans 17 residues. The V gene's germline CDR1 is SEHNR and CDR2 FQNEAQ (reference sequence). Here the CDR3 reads CASNSGLPIETNYGYTF. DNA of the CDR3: TGTGCCAGCAACTCGGGACTCCCGATTGAGACTAACTATGGCTACACCTTC.

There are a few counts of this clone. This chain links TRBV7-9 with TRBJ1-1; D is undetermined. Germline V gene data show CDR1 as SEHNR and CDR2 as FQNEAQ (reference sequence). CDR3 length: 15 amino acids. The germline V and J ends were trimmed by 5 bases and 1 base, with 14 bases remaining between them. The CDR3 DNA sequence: TGTGCCAGCAGCCTTTCCGGGGAGCCGAACACTGAAGCTTTCTTT. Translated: CASSLSGEPNTEAFF. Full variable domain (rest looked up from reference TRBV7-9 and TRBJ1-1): DTGVSQNPRHKITKRGQNVTFRCDPISEHNRLYWYRQTLGQGPEFLTYFQNEAQLEKSRLLSDRFSAERPKGSFSTLEIQRTEQGDSAMYLCASSLSGEPNTEAFFGQGTRLTVV.

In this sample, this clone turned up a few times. The CDR3 sequence: CASSLEDRGREQYF. The CDR3 nucleotides read TGTGCCAGCAGCTTGGAGGACAGGGGTCGGGAGCAGTACTTC. This sequence joins TRBV7-6 and TRBJ2-7; TRBD1 aligns across 9 bases. V lost 3 bases to trimming and J lost 7 bases; unmatched junction nucleotides: 7. CDR1 is SGHVS, CDR2 FNYEAQ, per germline. The CDR3 runs to 14 residues.

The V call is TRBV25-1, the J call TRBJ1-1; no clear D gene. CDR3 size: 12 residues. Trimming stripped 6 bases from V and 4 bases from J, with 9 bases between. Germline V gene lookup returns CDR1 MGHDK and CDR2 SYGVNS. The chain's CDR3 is CASSDGSTEAFF. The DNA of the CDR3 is TGTGCCAGCAGCGACGGAAGCACTGAAGCTTTCTTT.

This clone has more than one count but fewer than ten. In nucleotides, the CDR3 is TGTGCCAGCAGCACGGGGACAGGGGGCCAGTTCTTC. It is translated as CASSTGTGGQFF. The chain has TRBV5-5 and TRBJ2-1; 12 bases fit TRBD1. The CDR3 covers 12 residues. The V and J ends lost 4 bases and 13 bases, in that order; junction bases with no gene match: 3. CDR1 is SGHKS and CDR2 is YYEKEE in the germline V gene (reference sequence).